One sample yielded the 19 T cell receptor beta chains listed below, sequenced in a study of breast tumors, draining lymph nodes, adjacent tissues. Samples came from axillary lymph nodes draining the breast cancer. TCRdb processed the multiplex PCR reads anew with MiXCR; each CDR3 protein has one entry. The sample holds fewer than 200,000 distinct CDR3 sequences; around 33% are singletons and the top ten take around 3.5%. The material sequenced was axillary lymph node tissue. The receptors come from a female donor with breast cancer. Some clones in this sample may be carry-over from other donors' samples.

This clonotype has ten or more counts. This sequence joins TRBV7-9 and TRBJ1-5, with TRBD1 matching over 12 bases. CDR1 SEHNR and CDR2 FQNEAQ come from the germline V gene (reference sequence). Trimming removed 5 bases from V and 10 bases from J; junction bases left unmatched: 12. CDR3 length: 16 residues. The CDR3 bases are TGTGCCAGCAGCCCTGGGACAGGGGGCGGGTTTGGCCCCCAGCATTTT. Translating gives CASSPGTGGGFGPQHF.

This clonotype was picked up many times. The chain combines TRBV19 with TRBJ2-1, with 9 bases aligning to TRBD2. Losses at the gene ends were 0 bases for V and 4 bases for J; bases not matched to a gene: 7. The germline V gene has CDR1 LNHDA and CDR2 SQIVND (reference sequence). The CDR3 length is 17 residues. The CDR3 is CASSIDRPSGRYNEQFF. CDR3 sequence (DNA): TGTGCCAGTAGTATAGATCGTCCCAGCGGGAGGTACAATGAGCAGTTCTTC. The entire variable domain, with the rest obtained from reference TRBV19 and TRBJ2-1, is as follows: DGGITQSPKYLFRKEGQNVTLSCEQNLNHDAMYWYRQDPGQGLRLIYYSQIVNDFQKGDIAEGYSVSREKKESFPLTVTSAQKNPTAFYLCASSIDRPSGRYNEQFFGPGTRLTVL.

This clonotype turned up a few times. Being one base from a much bigger clone, this may be a read error. This chain joins TRBV6-1 and TRBJ1-3, with a weak D call TRBD1 (5 bases). Germline CDR1 MNHNS, CDR2 SASEGT. This CDR3 is 14 amino acids long. The V end was cut by 5 bases, the J end by 2 bases, with 10 bases between. Here the CDR3 DNA reads TGTGCCAGCAGTCAATTGGGGCCTGGAAACACCATATATTTT. Translated, it gives CASSQLGPGNTIYF.

This clonotype has a handful of counts. The junction departs from the called germline gene at one end, perhaps through a read error. This chain's CDR3 is CASSHSDRSSYNSPLHF. CDR3 in DNA: TGTGCCAGCAGTCACTCGGACAGGAGCTCCTATAATTCACCCCTCCACTTT. This chain uses TRBV6-5 with TRBJ1-6; TRBD1 matches 7 bases. The CDR3 covers 17 residues. CDR1 is MNHEY, CDR2 SVGAGI, per germline.

As to this clonotype: A single base separates this from a much larger clone, so it may be a read error. This chain links TRBV3-1 with TRBJ2-3; 9 bases fit TRBD1. J gave up 4 bases and V 6 bases, and 8 bases lay outside the gene matches. This CDR3 contains 15 residues. The germline V gene encodes CDR1 LGHDT and CDR2 YNNKEL (reference sequence). DNA for the CDR3: TGTGCCAGCAGACGACAGGGGGGGGGCGCAGATACGCAGTATTTT. It translates to CASRRQGGGADTQYF.

This clonotype was seen at least ten times. The chain recombines TRBV2 with TRBJ2-2, with no clear D. The CDR3 sequence is 14 residues long. Trimming shortened V by 6 bases and J by 0 bases, and 8 bases separated the two germline ends. Germline V lookup: CDR1 SNHLY, CDR2 FYNNEI. CDR3 in amino acids: CASRSRTNTGELFF. The CDR3 DNA follows: TGTGCCAGCAGGTCGCGGACGAACACCGGGGAGCTGTTTTTT.

This clonotype was observed many times. V and J are TRBV20-1 and TRBJ2-3, with D unresolved. The CDR3 has 12 amino acids. Germline V gives CDR1 DFQATT, CDR2 SNEGSKA (reference sequence). The V and J ends lost 0 bases and 8 bases respectively, with 9 bases between them. This CDR3 reads CSAREPPGTQYF. DNA for the CDR3: TGCAGTGCTAGAGAGCCGCCAGGTACGCAGTATTTT.

This clonotype was detected ten times or more. The chain uses TRBV20-1 and TRBJ2-7; D may be TRBD1 (6 bases). The germline CDR1 and CDR2 sequences are DFQATT and SNEGSKA (reference sequence). The CDR3 runs to 15 residues. The V end was cut by 0 bases, the J end by 4 bases, with 16 bases between. The CDR3 spells CSARDPHRVGYEQYF. The DNA of the CDR3 is TGCAGTGCTAGAGATCCCCACAGGGTCGGTTACGAGCAGTACTTC.

The V gene is TRBV20-1, the J gene TRBJ2-3; D gene unclear. Germline V gives CDR1 DFQATT, CDR2 SNEGSKA (reference sequence). V gave up 4 bases and J gave up 11 bases, with 16 bases separating them. This CDR3 has 12 residues. CDR3 sequence: CSAIYINNEQYF. CDR3 in DNA: TGCAGTGCTATATACATAAACAATGAGCAGTATTTT.

Comments on this clonotype: A much larger clone differs by one base, so this may be a read error. The chain couples TRBV6-5 to TRBJ1-5, with D unclear. Germline V gives CDR1 MNHEY, CDR2 SVGAGI. The CDR3 length is 16 residues. The ends were cut back, 2 bases at V and 0 bases at J, with 11 bases in the middle. The CDR3 region is CASSYASIYSNQPQHF. CDR3 bases: TGTGCCAGCAGTTACGCTTCAATTTATAGCAATCAGCCCCAGCATTTT.

This clonotype occurred a few times. The chain employs TRBV12-3 or TRBV12-4 and TRBJ1-1; perhaps TRBD1 as D (5 bases). V was shortened by 4 bases and J by 11 bases, with 14 bases between the two germline ends. CDR3 length: 12 residues. DNA for the CDR3: TGTGCCAGCAGTTCTGATCAGGGTGTCGCTTTCTTT. This translates into CASSSDQGVAFF.

The gene calls are TRBV28 and TRBJ2-7; D remains unclear. V gave up 5 bases and J gave up 4 bases, with 9 bases separating them. The CDR3 sequence is 12 residues long. CDR1 and CDR2 from the germline V gene are MDHEN and SYDVKM. The CDR3, as DNA: TGTGCCAGCAGTGTAAAGGAGTACGAGCAGTACTTC. This translates into CASSVKEYEQYF.

This clonotype was observed many times. The genes are TRBV18 and TRBJ2-1; TRBD1 aligns across 12 bases. Germline CDR1 is KGHSH and CDR2 is LQKENI. V dropped 4 bases and J dropped 7; count of bases not matched to a gene: 8. The CDR3 is 16 amino acids. In DNA, the CDR3 is TGTGCCAGCTCACTAACCGGGACAGGGGGCAGAAATGAGCAGTTCTTC. It codes for CASSLTGTGGRNEQFF.

This clonotype came up many times. The chain employs TRBV19 and TRBJ2-1; no firm D call. Germline V CDR1 and CDR2: LNHDA, SQIVND (reference sequence). The CDR3 length is 13 residues. V lost 6 bases to trimming and J lost 7 bases, with 13 bases between them. Here the CDR3 DNA reads TGTGCCAGTAGCCCCACCGTCGGAAATGAGCAGTTCTTC. Residues: CASSPTVGNEQFF.

The chain is built from TRBV5-1 and TRBJ2-3; TRBD2 is a possible D gene (6 bases). The CDR3 length is 15 residues. Per germline, CDR1 SGHRS and CDR2 YFSETQ. Trimming cost V 0 bases and J 4 bases, with 12 bases left between them. This chain's CDR3 is CASSLGGLAADTQYF. The CDR3, as DNA: TGCGCCAGCAGCTTGGGAGGGTTAGCGGCAGATACGCAGTATTTT.

This clonotype was seen a few times. The chain employs TRBV18 and TRBJ2-1, with 10 bases that match TRBD2. The germline CDR1 and CDR2 sequences are KGHSH and LQKENI. This CDR3 contains 18 residues. V gave up 1 base and J gave up 7 bases; unmatched junction bases: 13. CDR3: CASSPLNPGASGSNEQFF. CDR3 coding DNA: TGTGCCAGCTCACCACTCAACCCCGGAGCTAGCGGGAGTAATGAGCAGTTCTTC.

As concerns this clonotype: Possible read error: a much larger clone is one base away. In this CDR3 the conserved last residue, phenylalanine or tryptophan, is missing, so a read error is likely. The chain links TRBV6-5 to TRBJ2-7; D is unresolved. The CDR3 contains 15 residues. Germline V CDR1 and CDR2: MNHEY, SVGAGI. CDR3 in amino acids: CASSHSWSVSYEQYL. Here the CDR3 DNA reads TGTGCCAGCAGTCACTCGTGGAGCGTCTCCTACGAGCAGTACCTC.

There are many counts of this clonotype. V and J are TRBV2 and TRBJ1-5; tentative D call: TRBD1 (6 bases). Deletions cut 1 base from V and 0 bases from J, with 10 bases between. The CDR3 extends over 16 amino acids. CDR1 is SNHLY, CDR2 FYNNEI, per germline. The chain's CDR3 is CASSEEQGYSNQPQHF. Here the CDR3 DNA reads TGTGCCAGCAGTGAAGAACAGGGATATAGCAATCAGCCCCAGCATTTT.

In regard to this clonotype: One end of the junction varies from germline; a read error may be responsible. The V and J genes are TRBV5-1 and TRBJ2-5, with D possibly matching TRBD2 (5 bases). Germline V CDR1 and CDR2: SGHRS, YFSETQ. This CDR3 region has 15 residues. The CDR3 sequence: CAGSLGVSLQETQYF. The CDR3 DNA is TGCGCCGGCAGCTTGGGAGTTAGCCTCCAAGAGACCCAGTACTTC.